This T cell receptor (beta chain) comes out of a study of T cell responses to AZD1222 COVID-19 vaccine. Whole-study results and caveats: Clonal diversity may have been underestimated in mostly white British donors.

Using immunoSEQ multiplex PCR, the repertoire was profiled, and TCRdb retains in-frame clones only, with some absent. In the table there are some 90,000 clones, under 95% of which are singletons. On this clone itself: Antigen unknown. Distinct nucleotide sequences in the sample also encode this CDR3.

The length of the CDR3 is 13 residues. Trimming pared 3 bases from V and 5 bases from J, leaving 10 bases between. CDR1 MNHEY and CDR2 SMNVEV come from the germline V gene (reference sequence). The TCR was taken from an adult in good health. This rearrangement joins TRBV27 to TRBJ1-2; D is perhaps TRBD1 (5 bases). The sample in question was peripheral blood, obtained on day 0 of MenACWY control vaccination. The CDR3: CASSFRGSYGYTF. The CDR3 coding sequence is TGTGCCAGCAGTTTCCGGGGGTCGTATGGCTACACCTTC.